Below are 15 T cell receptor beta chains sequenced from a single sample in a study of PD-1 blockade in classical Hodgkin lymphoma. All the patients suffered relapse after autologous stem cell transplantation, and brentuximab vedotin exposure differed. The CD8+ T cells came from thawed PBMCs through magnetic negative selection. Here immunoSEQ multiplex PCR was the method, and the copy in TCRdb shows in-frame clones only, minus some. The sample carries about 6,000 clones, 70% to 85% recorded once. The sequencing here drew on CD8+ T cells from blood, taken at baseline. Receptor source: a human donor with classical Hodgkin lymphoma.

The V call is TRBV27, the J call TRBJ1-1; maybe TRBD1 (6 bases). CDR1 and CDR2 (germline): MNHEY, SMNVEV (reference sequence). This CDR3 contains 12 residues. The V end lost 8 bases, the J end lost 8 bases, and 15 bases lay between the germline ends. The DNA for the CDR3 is TGTGCCAGCGGGCAGGGGAGTTGGGAAGCTTTCTTT. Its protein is CASGQGSWEAFF.

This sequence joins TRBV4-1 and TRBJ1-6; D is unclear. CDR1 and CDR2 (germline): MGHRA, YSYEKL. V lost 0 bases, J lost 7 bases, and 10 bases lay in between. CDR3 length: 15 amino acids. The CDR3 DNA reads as TGCGCCAGCAGCCAAGATAGGGTGGGCAATTCACCCCTCCACTTT. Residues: CASSQDRVGNSPLHF.

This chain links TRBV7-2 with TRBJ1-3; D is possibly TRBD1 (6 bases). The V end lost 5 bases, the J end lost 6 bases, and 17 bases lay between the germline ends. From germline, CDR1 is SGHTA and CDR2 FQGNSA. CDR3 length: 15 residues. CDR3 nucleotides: TGTGCCAGCAGCGCACAGGGTGGTGTCGCAAACACCATATATTTT. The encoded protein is CASSAQGGVANTIYF.

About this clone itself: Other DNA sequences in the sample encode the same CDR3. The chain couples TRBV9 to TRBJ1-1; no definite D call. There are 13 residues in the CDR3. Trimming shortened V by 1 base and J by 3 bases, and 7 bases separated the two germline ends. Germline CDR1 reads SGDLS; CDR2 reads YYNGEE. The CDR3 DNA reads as TGTGCCAGCAGCGTATGGGCGGACACTGAAGCTTTCTTT. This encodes CASSVWADTEAFF.

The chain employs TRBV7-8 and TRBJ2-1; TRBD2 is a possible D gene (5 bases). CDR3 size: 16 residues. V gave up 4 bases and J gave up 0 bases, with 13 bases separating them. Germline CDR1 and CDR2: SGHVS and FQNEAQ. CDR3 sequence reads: CASSSGVGSSYNEQFF. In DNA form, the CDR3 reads TGTGCCAGCAGCTCCGGGGTGGGGAGCTCCTACAATGAGCAGTTCTTC.

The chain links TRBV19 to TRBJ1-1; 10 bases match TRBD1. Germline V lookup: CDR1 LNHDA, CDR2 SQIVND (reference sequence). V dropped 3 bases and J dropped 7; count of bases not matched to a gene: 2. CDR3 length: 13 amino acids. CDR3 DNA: TGTGCCAGTAGTATGACAGGGGGCCTTGAAGCTTTCTTT. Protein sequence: CASSMTGGLEAFF.

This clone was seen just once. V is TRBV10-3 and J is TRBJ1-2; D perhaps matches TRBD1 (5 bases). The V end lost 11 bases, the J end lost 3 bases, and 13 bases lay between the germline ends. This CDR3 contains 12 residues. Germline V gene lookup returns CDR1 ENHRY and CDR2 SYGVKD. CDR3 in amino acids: CAYGRGDYGYTF. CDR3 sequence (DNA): TGTGCCTACGGTCGGGGGGACTATGGCTACACCTTC.

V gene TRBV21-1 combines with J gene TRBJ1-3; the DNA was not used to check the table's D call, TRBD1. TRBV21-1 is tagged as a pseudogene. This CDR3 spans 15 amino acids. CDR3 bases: TGTGCCAGCAGGACAAGATCCAGCTCTGGAAACACCATATATTTT. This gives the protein CASRTRSSSGNTIYF.

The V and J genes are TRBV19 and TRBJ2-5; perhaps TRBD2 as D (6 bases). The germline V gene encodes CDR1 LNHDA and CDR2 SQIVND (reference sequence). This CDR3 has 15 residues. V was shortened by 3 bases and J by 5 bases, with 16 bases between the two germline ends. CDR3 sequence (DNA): TGTGCCAGTAGTATTGGGGACTTCGAAGGGGAGACCCAGTACTTC. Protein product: CASSIGDFEGETQYF.

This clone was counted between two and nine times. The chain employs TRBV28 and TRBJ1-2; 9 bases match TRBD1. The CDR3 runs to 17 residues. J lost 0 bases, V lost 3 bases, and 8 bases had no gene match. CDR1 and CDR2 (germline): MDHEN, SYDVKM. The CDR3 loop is CASSFGQGIGANYGYTF. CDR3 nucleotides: TGTGCCAGCAGTTTCGGACAGGGGATAGGAGCTAACTATGGCTACACCTTC.

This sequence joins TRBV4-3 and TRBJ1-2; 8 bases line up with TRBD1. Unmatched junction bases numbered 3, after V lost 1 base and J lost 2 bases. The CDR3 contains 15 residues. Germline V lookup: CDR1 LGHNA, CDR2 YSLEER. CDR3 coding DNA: TGCGCCAGCAGCCAAGCAAGGACAGGGAACTATGGCTACACCTTC. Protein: CASSQARTGNYGYTF.

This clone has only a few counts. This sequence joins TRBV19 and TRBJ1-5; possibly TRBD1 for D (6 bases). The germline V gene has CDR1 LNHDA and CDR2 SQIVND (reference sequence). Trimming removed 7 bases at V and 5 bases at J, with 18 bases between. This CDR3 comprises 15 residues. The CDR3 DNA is TGTGCCAGTAACATGCTGGACAGTAACCATCAGCCCCAGCATTTT. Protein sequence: CASNMLDSNHQPQHF.

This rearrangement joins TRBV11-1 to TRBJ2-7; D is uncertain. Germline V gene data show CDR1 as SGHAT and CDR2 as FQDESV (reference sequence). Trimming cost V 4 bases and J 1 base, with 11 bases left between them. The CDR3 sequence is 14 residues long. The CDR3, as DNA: TGTGCCAGCAGCTCCCCCGTATGGTCCTACGAGCAGTACTTC. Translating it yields CASSSPVWSYEQYF.

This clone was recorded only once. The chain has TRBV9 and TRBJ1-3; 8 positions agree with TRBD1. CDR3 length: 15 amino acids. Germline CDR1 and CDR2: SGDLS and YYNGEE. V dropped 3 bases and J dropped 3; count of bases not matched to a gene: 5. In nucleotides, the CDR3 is TGTGCCAGCAGCGGGCAGGGGGCGCGTGGAAACACCATATATTTT. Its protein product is CASSGQGARGNTIYF. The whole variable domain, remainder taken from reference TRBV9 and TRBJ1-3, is DSGVTQTPKHLITATGQRVTLRCSPRSGDLSVYWYQQSLDQGLQFLIQYYNGEERAKGNILERFSAQQFPDLHSELNLSSLELGDSALYFCASSGQGARGNTIYFGEGSWLTVV.

This CDR3 is CASSFQGPYNEQFF. CDR3 bases: TGCGCCAGCAGCTTCCAGGGGCCCTACAATGAGCAGTTCTTC. The chain combines TRBV4-3 with TRBJ2-1, with TRBD1 as a possible D gene (6 bases). From germline, CDR1 is LGHNA and CDR2 YSLEER. The CDR3 runs to 14 residues. Trimming took 5 bases from V and 2 from J, leaving 10 bases between them.